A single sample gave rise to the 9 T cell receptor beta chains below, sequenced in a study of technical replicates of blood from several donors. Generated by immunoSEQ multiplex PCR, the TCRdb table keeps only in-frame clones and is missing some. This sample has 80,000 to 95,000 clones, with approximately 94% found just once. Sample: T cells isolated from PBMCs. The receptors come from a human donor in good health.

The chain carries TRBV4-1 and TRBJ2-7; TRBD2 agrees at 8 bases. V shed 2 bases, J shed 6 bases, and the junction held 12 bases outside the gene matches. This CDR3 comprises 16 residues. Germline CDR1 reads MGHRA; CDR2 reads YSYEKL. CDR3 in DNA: TGCGCCAGCAGCCAATTCGATAGCGGGACCCTGGGCGAGCAGTACTTC. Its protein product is CASSQFDSGTLGEQYF.

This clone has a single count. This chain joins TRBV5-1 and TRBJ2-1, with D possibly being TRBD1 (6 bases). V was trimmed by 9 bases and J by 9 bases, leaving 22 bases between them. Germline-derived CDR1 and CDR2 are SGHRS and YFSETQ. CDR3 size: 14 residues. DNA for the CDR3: TGCGCCACCGGGGAAGGGGGAAGAAATAGTGAGCAGTTCTTC. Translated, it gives CATGEGGRNSEQFF.

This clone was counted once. CDR3 protein: CASSAWTGDSSPLHF. In nucleotides, the CDR3 is TGCGCCAGCAGCGCGTGGACAGGGGATAGTTCACCCCTCCACTTT. This chain uses TRBV5-1 with TRBJ1-6, with 9 bases matching TRBD1. Per germline, CDR1 SGHRS and CDR2 YFSETQ. The CDR3 covers 15 residues. The trim removed 4 bases at V and 9 bases at J, leaving 8 bases unmatched.

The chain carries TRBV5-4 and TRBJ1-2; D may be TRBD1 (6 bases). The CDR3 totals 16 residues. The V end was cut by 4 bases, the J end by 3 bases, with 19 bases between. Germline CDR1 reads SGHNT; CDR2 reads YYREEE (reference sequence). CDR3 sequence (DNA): TGTGCCAGCAGCCGATCTGACAGGATCATGGACTATGGCTACACCTTC. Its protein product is CASSRSDRIMDYGYTF.

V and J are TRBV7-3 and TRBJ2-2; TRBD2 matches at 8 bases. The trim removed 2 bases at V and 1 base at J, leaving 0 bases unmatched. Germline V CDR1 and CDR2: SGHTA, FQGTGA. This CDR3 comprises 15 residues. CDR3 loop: CASSLAGGNTGELFF. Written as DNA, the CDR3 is TGTGCCAGCAGCTTAGCGGGGGGGAACACCGGGGAGCTGTTTTTT.

The chain's CDR3 is CASSVLAGGHNEQFF. The CDR3 DNA is TGTGCCAGCAGCGTGCTAGCGGGGGGCCACAATGAGCAGTTCTTC. The genes are TRBV6-5 and TRBJ2-1, with 11 positions matching TRBD2. The germline gives CDR1 MNHEY, CDR2 SVGAGI. Germline trimming cut 6 bases from V and 5 bases from J; bases unmatched to any gene: 6. There are 15 residues in the CDR3.

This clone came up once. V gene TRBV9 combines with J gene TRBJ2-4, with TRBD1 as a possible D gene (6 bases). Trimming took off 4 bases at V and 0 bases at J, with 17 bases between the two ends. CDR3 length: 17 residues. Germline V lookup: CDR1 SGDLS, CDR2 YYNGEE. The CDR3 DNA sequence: TGTGCCAGCAGCAACTCGCTCAAGGGGGTAGCCAAAAACATTCAGTACTTC. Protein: CASSNSLKGVAKNIQYF.

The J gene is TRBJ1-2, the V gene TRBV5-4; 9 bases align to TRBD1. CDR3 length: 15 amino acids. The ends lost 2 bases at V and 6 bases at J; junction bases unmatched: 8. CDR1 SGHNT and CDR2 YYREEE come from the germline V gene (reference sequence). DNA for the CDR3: TGTGCCAGCAGCTTCCCGGACAGGGGATTGAATGGCTACACCTTC. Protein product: CASSFPDRGLNGYTF.

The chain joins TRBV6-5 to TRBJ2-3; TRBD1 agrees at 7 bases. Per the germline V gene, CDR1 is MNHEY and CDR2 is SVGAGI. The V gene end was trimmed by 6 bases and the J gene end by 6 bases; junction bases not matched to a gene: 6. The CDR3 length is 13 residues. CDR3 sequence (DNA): TGTGCCAGCAGACCAGGGGGTCGGGATACGCAGTATTTT. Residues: CASRPGGRDTQYF.